The 21 T cell receptor beta chains presented below share a single source sample, sequenced in a study of cytomegalovirus exposure and HLA in healthy donors. Sequencing used immunoSEQ multiplex PCR; TCRdb keeps in-frame clones, though not all of them. The table shows 230,000 or so clones, with almost 90% occurring only once. The specimen sequenced was PBMCs. These receptors were taken from a young woman in good health and CMV-seronegative.

Turning to this clone: Other DNA variants within this sample encode the same CDR3. The V call is TRBV9, the J call TRBJ2-2, with D maybe TRBD2 (5 bases). The CDR3 runs 18 residues. Trimming stripped 0 bases from V and 6 bases from J, with 21 bases between. Germline V gene lookup returns CDR1 SGDLS and CDR2 YYNGEE. CDR3 in DNA: TGTGCCAGCAGCGTAGGAGGGTTGACTCCCCCCCCTCCCGGGGAGCTGTTTTTT. Residues: CASSVGGLTPPPPGELFF.

This chain links TRBV9 with TRBJ2-3; 9 positions agree with TRBD1. Germline V lookup: CDR1 SGDLS, CDR2 YYNGEE. Losses at the gene ends were 6 bases for V and 0 bases for J; bases not matched to a gene: 11. CDR3 length: 17 amino acids. The CDR3 region has the DNA TGTGCCAGCAACCGACCTTCCGGGACAGGGAGCACAGATACGCAGTATTTT. Protein product: CASNRPSGTGSTDTQYF.

This sequence joins TRBV28 and TRBJ1-5, with a tentative D call TRBD1 (5 bases). Germline loops: CDR1 MDHEN, CDR2 SYDVKM. Trimming removed 6 bases from V and 6 bases from J, with 27 bases in between. The CDR3 is made up of 18 amino acids. In DNA, the CDR3 is TGTGCCAGCAGCCCGCGTCAGGGATCGGCTGGGGTCGGTCAGCCCCAGCATTTT. Its protein is CASSPRQGSAGVGQPQHF.

The rearrangement joins TRBV5-4 to TRBJ2-7; TRBD1 agrees at 7 bases. CDR1 and CDR2 from the germline V gene are SGHNT and YYREEE (reference sequence). V dropped 4 bases and J dropped 5; count of bases not matched to a gene: 9. This CDR3 has 14 amino acids. The CDR3 coding sequence is TGTGCCAGCAGCGCGACAGGGAAAAGCGACGAGCAGTACTTC. It specifies CASSATGKSDEQYF.

In its sample, this clone was seen a few times. The CDR3 carries no conserved terminal phenylalanine or tryptophan, so it likely arises from a read error. The limits of the CDR3 on the DNA are not certain, so only TCRdb's listed CDR3 is given. V gene TRBV11-3 combines with J gene TRBJ2-7; the table's TRBD2 call for D was not verified on the DNA. Germline CDR1 is SGHNT and CDR2 is YENEEA. Including both end residues, the CDR3 is 8 amino acids long. Here the CDR3 reads CASRHVPR.

The gene calls are TRBV5-4 and TRBJ2-7; perhaps TRBD2 as D (5 bases). Germline V gene sequence: CDR1 SGHNT, CDR2 YYREEE (reference sequence). Trimming took 3 bases from V and 1 from J, leaving 11 bases between them. The CDR3 totals 14 residues. In DNA form, the CDR3 reads TGTGCCAGCAGCTCCGAACCGGGGTCCTACGAGCAGTACTTC. Translating it yields CASSSEPGSYEQYF.

This sequence joins TRBV4-2 and TRBJ2-5; 7 bases are shared with TRBD2. CDR1 and CDR2 (germline): LGHNA, YNFKEQ. V shed 6 bases, J shed 3 bases, and the junction held 10 bases outside the gene matches. CDR3 length: 15 amino acids. Here the CDR3 reads CASSPTRDYKETQYF. DNA of the CDR3: TGTGCCAGCAGTCCAACCAGGGACTATAAAGAGACCCAGTACTTC.

The V call is TRBV2, the J call TRBJ1-2, with no clear D. The germline V gene encodes CDR1 SNHLY and CDR2 FYNNEI. The CDR3 loop spans 15 amino acids. Trimming shortened V by 7 bases and J by 3 bases, and 18 bases separated the two germline ends. CDR3 amino acids: CASKPSPKNHYGYTF. The CDR3 DNA sequence: TGTGCCAGCAAGCCAAGCCCCAAGAACCACTATGGCTACACCTTC.

This sequence joins TRBV5-1 and TRBJ1-1; a weak D match, TRBD1 (5 bases). V dropped 2 bases and J dropped 5 bases, with 16 bases sitting between them. Germline lookup yields CDR1 SGHRS and CDR2 YFSETQ. The CDR3 is 15 residues long. The CDR3 coding sequence is TGCGCCAGCAGCTTTGGGACGGAAGGGAGGACTGAAGCTTTCTTT. It translates to CASSFGTEGRTEAFF.

The chain recombines TRBV5-1 with TRBJ2-7, with 8 positions matching TRBD1. The CDR3 totals 14 residues. The J segment lost 1 base and the V segment lost 7 bases, leaving 7 bases of the junction unmatched. The germline CDR1 and CDR2 sequences are SGHRS and YFSETQ. The CDR3 DNA is TGCGCCAGCGGACAGGGTCCCCTTTCCTACGAGCAGTACTTC. Amino acids: CASGQGPLSYEQYF.

The chain couples TRBV5-4 to TRBJ2-3, with 7 bases matching TRBD2. The CDR3 runs to 15 residues. J was trimmed by 2 bases and V by 4 bases; bases with no gene match: 7. Per the germline V gene, CDR1 is SGHNT and CDR2 is YYREEE (reference sequence). The CDR3 here is CASSAGLQTTDTQYF. DNA of the CDR3: TGTGCCAGCAGCGCGGGACTACAGACCACAGATACGCAGTATTTT.

The gene calls are TRBV9 and TRBJ2-1; 7 bases line up with TRBD2. The germline V gene encodes CDR1 SGDLS and CDR2 YYNGEE. CDR3 length: 14 amino acids. The V gene end was trimmed by 0 bases and the J gene end by 10 bases; junction bases not matched to a gene: 7. Here the CDR3 reads CASSVGGTNPEQFF. CDR3 DNA: TGTGCCAGCAGCGTAGGAGGGACTAATCCCGAGCAGTTCTTC. Supplemented by reference TRBV9 and TRBJ2-1, the full variable domain reads DSGVTQTPKHLITATGQRVTLRCSPRSGDLSVYWYQQSLDQGLQFLIQYYNGEERAKGNILERFSAQQFPDLHSELNLSSLELGDSALYFCASSVGGTNPEQFFGPGTRLTVL.

The J gene is TRBJ2-7, the V gene TRBV6-1; D is perhaps TRBD2 (5 bases). Germline CDR1 is MNHNS and CDR2 is SASEGT. V was shortened by 2 bases and J by 3 bases, with 8 bases between the two germline ends. The CDR3 is 13 residues long. CDR3 sequence (DNA): TGTGCCAGCAGTGAAAATGGACTCTACGAGCAGTACTTC. It codes for CASSENGLYEQYF.

The chain is built from TRBV9 and TRBJ1-1; TRBD1 matches 8 bases. CDR3 length: 14 amino acids. V dropped 2 bases and J dropped 6; count of bases not matched to a gene: 6. Germline V gene data show CDR1 as SGDLS and CDR2 as YYNGEE. The CDR3: CASSVRQGSPEAFF. In DNA, the CDR3 is TGTGCCAGCAGCGTCAGACAGGGGAGTCCTGAAGCTTTCTTT.

J is TRBJ2-1 and V is TRBV7-2; the D gene is possibly TRBD2 (6 bases). CDR1 SGHTA and CDR2 FQGNSA come from the germline V gene. V lost 0 bases and J lost 4, with 10 bases in between. This CDR3 contains 15 residues. The CDR3, as DNA: TGTGCCAGCAGCTTAGCGACTAGACATTACAATGAGCAGTTCTTC. This gives the protein CASSLATRHYNEQFF.

This clone showed up just a few times. The chain is built from TRBV9 and TRBJ1-5; D is unresolved. The CDR3 has 15 amino acids. The V and J ends lost 0 bases and 5 bases respectively, with 12 bases between them. Germline-derived CDR1 and CDR2 are SGDLS and YYNGEE. The CDR3 nucleotides read TGTGCCAGCAGCGTAGACGCGGGTTTTGATCAGCCCCAGCATTTT. Protein sequence: CASSVDAGFDQPQHF.

A single count supports this clone. The chain recombines TRBV5-1 with TRBJ2-1; 13 nucleotides line up with TRBD2. There are 16 residues in the CDR3. Trimming took 4 bases from V and 1 from J; bases not matched to a gene: 2. CDR1 is SGHRS, CDR2 YFSETQ, per germline. CDR3 loop: CASSPGLAGSYNEQFF. For the CDR3, the DNA is TGCGCCAGCAGCCCGGGACTAGCGGGATCCTACAATGAGCAGTTCTTC.

In nucleotides, the CDR3 is TGTGCCAGCAGACTGGGACAGGGGGTAGATCAGCCCCAGCATTTT. This gives the protein CASRLGQGVDQPQHF. This chain links TRBV6-5 with TRBJ1-5, with TRBD1 matching over 11 bases. The V segment lost 6 bases and the J segment 5 bases; nucleotides outside the gene matches: 6. The germline gives CDR1 MNHEY, CDR2 SVGAGI. The CDR3 runs 15 residues.

The J gene is TRBJ2-6, the V gene TRBV2; weak D call: TRBD2 (5 bases). The V end was cut by 6 bases, the J end by 4 bases, with 13 bases between. Germline CDR1 reads SNHLY; CDR2 reads FYNNEI. The CDR3 is made up of 15 amino acids. The CDR3 DNA reads as TGTGCCAGCAGCGGGCCGGGGTTGGGGGCCAACGTCCTGACTTTC. It yields the protein CASSGPGLGANVLTF.

J is TRBJ2-1 and V is TRBV11-2; 16 nucleotides line up with TRBD2. CDR3 length equals 18 residues. V shed 2 bases and J 1 base; nucleotides not matched to a gene: 2. Germline V gives CDR1 SGHAT, CDR2 FQNNGV. CDR3 in amino acids: CASSLRGLAGGSYNEQFF. The DNA for the CDR3 is TGTGCCAGCAGCTTAAGGGGACTAGCGGGAGGGTCCTACAATGAGCAGTTCTTC.

The rearrangement joins TRBV19 to TRBJ2-1; 14 positions match TRBD2. The CDR3 runs 16 residues. V was clipped by 3 bases and J by 4 bases; unmatched bases: 2. Per the germline V gene, CDR1 is LNHDA and CDR2 is SQIVND (reference sequence). CDR3 region: CASSIGTSGGYNEQFF. CDR3 bases: TGTGCCAGTAGTATTGGGACTAGCGGGGGTTACAATGAGCAGTTCTTC. The variable domain in full, completed from reference TRBV19 and TRBJ2-1, reads DGGITQSPKYLFRKEGQNVTLSCEQNLNHDAMYWYRQDPGQGLRLIYYSQIVNDFQKGDIAEGYSVSREKKESFPLTVTSAQKNPTAFYLCASSIGTSGGYNEQFFGPGTRLTVL.